The clone carrying this TCR beta chain has a single count. Time point noted: pretreatment peripheral blood. For each patient, 1 to 8 samples were obtained, pretreatment and on-treatment. The data belong to a study of PD-L1 blockade in urothelial cancer. Study-wide background: Blood analysis occurred 3 weeks (second dose) and 6 weeks after treatment start.

The CDR3 covers 14 residues. The V gene end was trimmed by 6 bases and the J gene end by 0 bases; junction bases not matched to a gene: 0. CDR1 and CDR2 from the germline V gene are SNHLY and FYNNEI. Templates that were synthetic TCR analogs were spiked into each PCR. Libraries were prepared by immunoSEQ multiplex PCR; TCRdb keeps only in-frame clonotypes and omits some of them. This sample has under 100,000 clones; roughly 90% occur once, and the top ten carry around 1.7%. The source of this sequence is a man in his 60s with urothelial cancer. The genes are TRBV2 and TRBJ2-1, with 9 bases that match TRBD1. The material was PBMCs, obtained around atezolizumab (anti-PD-L1) treatment. CDR3 amino acids: CASRTGGSYNEQFF. The CDR3 bases are TGTGCCAGCAGGACAGGGGGCTCCTACAATGAGCAGTTCTTC.